The clone carrying this TCR beta chain has just a few counts. The data were taken from a study of T cells in Graves' hyperthyroidism and ophthalmopathy. The CDR3 runs to 15 residues. V dropped 2 bases and J dropped 2; count of bases not matched to a gene: 6. Germline CDR1 is LNHDA and CDR2 is SQIVND (reference sequence). There were TCR beta CDR3 regions amplified from RNA transcripts. RT-PCR in the first round (using the HTBI primer set) targeted the TCR CDR3. TCRdb recomputed calls from the multiplex PCR reads with MiXCR, one row per CDR3 protein. The sample contains hundreds of thousands of distinct CDR3 sequences, over 15% of which appear only once. Patients having uncontrolled infection, another autoimmune disease, pregnancy or lactation were not included.

This TCR derives from a woman aged 60-75 years with Graves' ophthalmopathy. Sequencing was performed on blood. The chain uses TRBV19 and TRBJ2-7; 7 nucleotides line up with TRBD1. CDR3 residues: CASSIRKQGTYEQYF. For the CDR3, the DNA is TGTGCCAGTAGTATAAGGAAACAGGGGACCTACGAGCAGTACTTC.